This T cell receptor beta chain was recovered during a study of T cells in Graves' hyperthyroidism and ophthalmopathy. Overall study findings and caveats: Researchers report that a 13 V-J model separated ophthalmopathy from stable hyperthyroidism.

V lost 1 base, J lost 0 bases, and 10 bases lay in between. The CDR3 runs to 16 residues. Germline-derived CDR1 and CDR2 are DFQATT and SNEGSKA (reference sequence). This clonotype was recorded a few times. Its cognate antigen is unknown. TCR beta CDR3 regions were amplified from RNA transcripts. A set of HTBI primers served as the primers for a first-round RT-PCR of the TCR CDR3. TCRdb recomputed calls from the multiplex PCR reads with MiXCR, one row per CDR3 protein. The sample includes around 300,000 distinct CDR3 sequences, over 11% of them seen just once. Sample: blood. The sequence was obtained from a woman aged 25-40 years with Graves' hyperthyroidism. The chain has TRBV20-1 and TRBJ2-6; D assignment may be TRBD1 or TRBD2 (5 bases each). The CDR3: CSARGRGDSGANVLTF. The CDR3 DNA reads as TGCAGTGCTAGAGGGAGAGGGGACTCTGGGGCCAACGTCCTGACTTTC.